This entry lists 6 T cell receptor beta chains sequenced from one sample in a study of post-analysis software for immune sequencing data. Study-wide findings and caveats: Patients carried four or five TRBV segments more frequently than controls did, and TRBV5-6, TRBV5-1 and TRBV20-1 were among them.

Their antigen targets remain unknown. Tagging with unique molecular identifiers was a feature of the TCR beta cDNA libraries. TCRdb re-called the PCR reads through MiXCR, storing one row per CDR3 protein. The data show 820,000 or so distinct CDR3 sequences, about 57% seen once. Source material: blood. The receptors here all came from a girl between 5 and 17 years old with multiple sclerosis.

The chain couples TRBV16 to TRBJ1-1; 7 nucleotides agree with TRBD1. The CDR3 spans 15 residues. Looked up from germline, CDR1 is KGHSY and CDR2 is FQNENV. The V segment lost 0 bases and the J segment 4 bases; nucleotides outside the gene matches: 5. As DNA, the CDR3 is TGTGCCAGCAGCCAATCCAGACAGGGCCTCACTGAAGCTTTCTTT. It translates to CASSQSRQGLTEAFF. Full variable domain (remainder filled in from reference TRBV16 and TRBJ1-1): GEEVAQTPKHLVRGEGQKAKLYCAPIKGHSYVFWYQQVLKNEFKFLISFQNENVFDETGMPKERFSAKCLPNSPCSLEIQATKLEDSAVYFCASSQSRQGLTEAFFGQGTRLTVV.

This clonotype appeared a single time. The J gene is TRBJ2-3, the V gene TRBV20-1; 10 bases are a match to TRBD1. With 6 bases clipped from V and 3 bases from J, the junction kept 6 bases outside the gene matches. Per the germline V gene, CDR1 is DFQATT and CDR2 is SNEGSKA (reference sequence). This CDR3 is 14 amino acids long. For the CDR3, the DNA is TGCAGTGCGGGACGACAGGGGGCAACAGATACGCAGTATTTT. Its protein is CSAGRQGATDTQYF.

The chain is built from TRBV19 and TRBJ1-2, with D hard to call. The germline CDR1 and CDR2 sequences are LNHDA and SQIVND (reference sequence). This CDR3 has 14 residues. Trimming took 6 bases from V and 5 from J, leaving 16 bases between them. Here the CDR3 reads CASSLGGLPYGYTF. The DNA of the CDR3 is TGTGCCAGTAGCCTTGGTGGTCTTCCATATGGCTACACCTTC.

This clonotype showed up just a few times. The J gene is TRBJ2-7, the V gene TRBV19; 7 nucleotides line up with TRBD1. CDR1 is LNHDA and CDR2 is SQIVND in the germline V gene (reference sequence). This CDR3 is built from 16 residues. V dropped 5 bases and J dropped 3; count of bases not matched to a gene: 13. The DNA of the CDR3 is TGTGCCAGTAGTCCCCCGCCAGGGGGAGTCGGCTACGAGCAGTACTTC. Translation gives CASSPPPGGVGYEQYF. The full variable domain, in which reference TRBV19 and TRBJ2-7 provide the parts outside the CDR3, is DGGITQSPKYLFRKEGQNVTLSCEQNLNHDAMYWYRQDPGQGLRLIYYSQIVNDFQKGDIAEGYSVSREKKESFPLTVTSAQKNPTAFYLCASSPPPGGVGYEQYFGPGTRLTVT.

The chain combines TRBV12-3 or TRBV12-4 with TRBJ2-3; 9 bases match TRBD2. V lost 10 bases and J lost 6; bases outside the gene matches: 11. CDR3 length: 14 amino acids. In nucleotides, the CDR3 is TGTGCCAATTCCCAGGGCGGGAGGGCTGATACGCAGTATTTT. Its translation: CANSQGGRADTQYF.

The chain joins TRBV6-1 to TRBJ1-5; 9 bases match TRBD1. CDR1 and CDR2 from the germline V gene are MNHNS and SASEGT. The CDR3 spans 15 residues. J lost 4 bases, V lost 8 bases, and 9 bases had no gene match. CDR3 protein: CASGRDRVANQPQHF. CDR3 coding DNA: TGTGCCAGCGGACGGGACAGGGTGGCAAATCAGCCCCAGCATTTT.